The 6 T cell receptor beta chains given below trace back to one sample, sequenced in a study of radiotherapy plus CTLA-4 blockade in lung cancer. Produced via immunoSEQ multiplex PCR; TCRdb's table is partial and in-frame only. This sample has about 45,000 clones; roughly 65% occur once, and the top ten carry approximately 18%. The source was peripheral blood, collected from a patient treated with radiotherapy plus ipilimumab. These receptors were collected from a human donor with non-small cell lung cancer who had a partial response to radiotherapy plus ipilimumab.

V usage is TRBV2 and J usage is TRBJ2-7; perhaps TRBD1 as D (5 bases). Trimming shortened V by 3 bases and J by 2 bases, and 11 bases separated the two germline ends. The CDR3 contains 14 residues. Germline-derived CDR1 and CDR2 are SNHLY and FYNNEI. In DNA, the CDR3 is TGTGCCAGCAGTGAGGACACACGAACCTACGAGCAGTACTTC. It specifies CASSEDTRTYEQYF.

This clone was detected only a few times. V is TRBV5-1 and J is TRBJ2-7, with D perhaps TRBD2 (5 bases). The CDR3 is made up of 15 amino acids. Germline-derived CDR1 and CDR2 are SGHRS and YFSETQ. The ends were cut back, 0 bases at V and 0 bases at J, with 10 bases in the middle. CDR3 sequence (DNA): TGCGCCAGCAGCTTGGGATGGACTGACTCCTACGAGCAGTACTTC. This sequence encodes CASSLGWTDSYEQYF.

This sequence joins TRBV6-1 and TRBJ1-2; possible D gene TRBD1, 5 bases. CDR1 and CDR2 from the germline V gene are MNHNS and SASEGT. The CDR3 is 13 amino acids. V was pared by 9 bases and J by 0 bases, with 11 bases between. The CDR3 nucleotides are TGTGCCAGTCGGACAACAGCTAACTATGGCTACACCTTC. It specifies CASRTTANYGYTF.

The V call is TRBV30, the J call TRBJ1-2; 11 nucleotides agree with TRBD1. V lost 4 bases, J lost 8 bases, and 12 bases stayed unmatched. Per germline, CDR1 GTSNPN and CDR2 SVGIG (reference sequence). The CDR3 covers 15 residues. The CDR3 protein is CAWKGQGELLWGYTF. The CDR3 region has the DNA TGTGCCTGGAAGGGACAGGGGGAGTTATTGTGGGGCTACACCTTC.

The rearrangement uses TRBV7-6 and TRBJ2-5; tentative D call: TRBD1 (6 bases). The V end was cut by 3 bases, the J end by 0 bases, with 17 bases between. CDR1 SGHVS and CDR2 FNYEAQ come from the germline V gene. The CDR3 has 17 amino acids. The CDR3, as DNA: TGTGCCAGCAGCTTTCGTGGGGCAGGGGAGTACCAAGAGACCCAGTACTTC. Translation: CASSFRGAGEYQETQYF. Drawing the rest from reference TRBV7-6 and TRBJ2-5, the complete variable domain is GAGVSQSPRYKVTKRGQDVALRCDPISGHVSLYWYRQALGQGPEFLTYFNYEAQQDKSGLPNDRFSAERPEGSISTLTIQRTEQRDSAMYRCASSFRGAGEYQETQYFGPGTRLLVL.

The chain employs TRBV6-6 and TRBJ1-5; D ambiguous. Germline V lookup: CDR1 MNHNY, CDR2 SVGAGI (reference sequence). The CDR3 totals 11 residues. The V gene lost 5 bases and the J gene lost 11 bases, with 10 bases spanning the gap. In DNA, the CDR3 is TGTGCCAGCAGTCAGATCCAGGCCCAGCATTTT. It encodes CASSQIQAQHF.